A single sample gave rise to the 5 T cell receptor beta chains below, sequenced in a study of CD8+CD57+ T cells in acquired aplastic anemia. Genomic DNA was employed as the template in profiling TCR beta VDJ and CDR3. TCRdb itself ran the reads through MiXCR, one entry per CDR3 protein. The sample consists of 190,000 or so distinct CDR3 sequences, approximately 52% of them appearing once. Patients chosen for sequencing had shown CD8+CD57+ cell expansion by flow cytometry. Sample: sorted CD4+, CD8+, or CD8+CD57+ T cells (not recorded which) from PBMCs. All receptors derive from a human donor with aplastic anemia.

In DNA form, the CDR3 reads TGTGCCAGCAGCCAGGGACACTCCGAGCAGTACTTC. Translating it yields CASSQGHSEQYF. This chain joins TRBV11-3 and TRBJ2-7, with D tentatively TRBD1 (6 bases). Trimming left V 5 bases short and J 6 bases short, with 11 bases between. CDR1 and CDR2 (germline): SGHNT, YENEEA. The CDR3 is 12 residues long.

At least ten counts were recorded for this clonotype. V and J are TRBV5-1 and TRBJ1-2, with a tentative D call TRBD1 (6 bases). This CDR3 is 15 amino acids long. CDR1 is SGHRS, CDR2 YFSETQ, per germline. The germline V and J ends were trimmed by 0 bases and 4 bases, with 13 bases remaining between them. CDR3 sequence: CASSLAGQTLYGYTF. CDR3 DNA sequence: TGCGCCAGCAGCTTGGCCGGACAGACCCTCTATGGCTACACCTTC.

This clonotype came up a few times. This CDR3 reads CAGPGGLGNTIYF. CDR3 coding DNA: TGTGCCGGACCAGGGGGCCTTGGAAACACCATATATTTT. This sequence joins TRBV30 and TRBJ1-3, with 8 bases fitting TRBD1. Trimming at V came to 8 bases and at J to 3 bases, leaving 6 bases not matched to a gene. CDR3 length: 13 residues. Per germline, CDR1 GTSNPN and CDR2 SVGIG (reference sequence).

V gene TRBV7-9 combines with J gene TRBJ2-7; TRBD1 aligns across 7 bases. CDR1 is SEHNR, CDR2 FQNEAQ, per germline (reference sequence). J lost 3 bases, V lost 4 bases, and 3 bases had no gene match. The CDR3 runs 13 residues. DNA of the CDR3: TGTGCCAGCAGCTCGGGACAGCACTACGAGCAGTACTTC. It translates to CASSSGQHYEQYF.

CDR3 sequence (DNA): TGCAGCGTTGAGGGATTGGACACTGAAGCTTTCTTT. Amino acid sequence: CSVEGLDTEAFF. The V call is TRBV29-1, the J call TRBJ1-1, with D unresolved. Deletions cut 3 bases from V and 3 bases from J, with 8 bases between. This CDR3 is built from 12 residues. Germline CDR1 and CDR2: SQVTM and ANQGSEA.